What follows describes a single T cell receptor (beta chain). Its target antigen remains unknown. No base qualities exist here, and no much larger clone lies one base off it. These data are taken from a study of CD8 T cells in ankylosing spondylitis (TCRdb year 2017). Regarding the complete study: To find TCR variants linked to disease, the study profiled T cell receptor beta repertoires in ankylosing spondylitis patients and healthy donors. In total, the full study cohort was made up of roughly 110 healthy donors and about two dozen ankylosing spondylitis patients. Peripheral blood was sampled, and synovial fluid was also collected from ankylosing spondylitis patients.

These reads were obtained on an Illumina HiSeq 2500. TCR beta libraries were prepared by quantitative 5'-RACE with molecular barcodes. Per the authors' processing: Disease-linked TCR variants were identified with a new computational method built on a probabilistic model of VDJ rearrangement. TCRdb itself trimmed the public reads at Q25 with fastp, ran MiXCR and retained productive beta chains. When rows share a CDR3 protein, they turn into one entry using the most common DNA and genes. In this record, the V and J calls reflect TCRdb's handling and not the investigators' own analysis. The sample data list about 360,000 distinct CDR3 sequences, and more than 20% of these were observed just once. The ten largest clones take up less than 15% of the sample. General findings and caveats noted by the study authors: According to the report, matched synovial fluid samples from ankylosing spondylitis patients were significantly enriched for the disease-linked clones. The disease-linked clones showed a CD8+ phenotype and occurred at relatively low frequencies in peripheral blood. Blood from ankylosing spondylitis patients appeared to be characterized by a TCR beta motif composed of 7 to 9 highly homologous amino acid variants. Some motif variants had previously been reported in the synovial fluid and blood of reactive arthritis patients, which suggests shared mechanisms of disease initiation.

Sequenced: blood, either unsorted or a sorted T cell fraction (not recorded which). The sequence was obtained from a male donor with ankylosing spondylitis or in good health (not recorded which).

The encoded CDR3 is CASSPRETGPRGDTQYF. The DNA reads as follows: TGTGCCAGCTCACCACGGGAGACAGGACCCAGGGGAGATACGCAGTATTTT. The V and J genes are TRBV18 and TRBJ2-3; TRBD1 is a possible D gene, resting on 6 matching bases. V is reduced by 1 base and J by 5 bases, leaving a spacing of 19 bases between them. CDR1 and CDR2, looked up from the germline V gene, are KGHSH and LQKENI. The CDR3 spans 17 residues, from the cysteine through the phenylalanine. Only CDR3 DNA remains: 51 bases, in frame from the first base.